These 7 T cell receptor beta chains were all obtained from the same sample, sequenced in a study of vaccination effects on CD4 cells after COVID-19. Their target antigens are unknown. Upon completion of about eleven days in culture, CD4+ T cells were isolated. Sequencing was performed with immunoSEQ multiplex PCR; in TCRdb, only in-frame clones are kept and a portion is missing. The data show more than 60,000 clones, approximately 72% seen once. Sequencing was performed on CD4+ T cells from PBMCs cultured without peptide, taken before COVID-19 vaccination. Every receptor here comes from a human donor who had a prior SARS-CoV-2 infection.

In this sample, this clone turned up a few times. This chain joins TRBV7-3 and TRBJ2-5; D remains ambiguous. The germline V and J ends were trimmed by 5 bases and 0 bases, with 7 bases remaining between them. Looked up from germline, CDR1 is SGHTA and CDR2 is FQGTGA. This CDR3 comprises 13 residues. The CDR3 region has the DNA TGTGCCAGCAGCCCGATGTACCAAGAGACCCAGTACTTC. Its protein product is CASSPMYQETQYF.

This clone has a single count. The chain has TRBV2 and TRBJ2-5; TRBD1 might be the D (5 bases). The germline CDR1 and CDR2 sequences are SNHLY and FYNNEI. The CDR3 consists of 13 residues. Trimming stripped 4 bases from V and 9 bases from J, with 15 bases between. The CDR3 protein is CASSGLRGWAQYF. The CDR3, as DNA: TGTGCCAGCAGTGGCCTTAGGGGTTGGGCCCAGTACTTC. The full variable domain, rest sourced from reference TRBV2 and TRBJ2-5, is EPEVTQTPSHQVTQMGQEVILRCVPISNHLYFYWYRQILGQKVEFLVSFYNNEISEKSEIFDDQFSVERPDGSNFTLKIRSTKLEDSAMYFCASSGLRGWAQYFGPGTRLLVL.

This clone was detected a few times. The junction departs from germline at one end; a sequencing error may be responsible. V is TRBV4-3 and J is TRBJ1-3; D gene uncertain. The CDR3 is made up of 13 amino acids. Per germline, CDR1 LGHNA and CDR2 YSLEER. Here the CDR3 DNA reads TGCGCCAGCAGCCAAGATAGGGCAACCCCTGCGACTTTT. This sequence encodes CASSQDRATPATF.

The chain has TRBV30 and TRBJ1-2; 7 bases align to TRBD1. Germline V CDR1 and CDR2: GTSNPN, SVGIG (reference sequence). The CDR3 runs 13 residues. The ends lost 2 bases at V and 7 bases at J; junction bases unmatched: 7. The CDR3 coding sequence is TGTGCCTGGAGTCGACAGGGCTTCTCTGGCTACACCTTC. This encodes CAWSRQGFSGYTF.

The chain couples TRBV18 to TRBJ1-3; D is ambiguous. The germline gives CDR1 KGHSH, CDR2 LQKENI. CDR3 size: 14 residues. With 0 bases removed from V and 4 bases from J, the gap between germline ends came to 7 bases. The CDR3 DNA sequence: TGTGCCAGCTCACCACCCGGGTTCGGAAACACCATATATTTT. Protein: CASSPPGFGNTIYF.

The V and J genes are TRBV20-1 and TRBJ1-1; no reliable D call. Trimming stripped 2 bases from V and 4 bases from J, with 5 bases between. CDR3 length: 11 amino acids. CDR1 and CDR2 from the germline V gene are DFQATT and SNEGSKA (reference sequence). The CDR3 nucleotides are TGCAGTGCTAGAAAGAGCACTGAAGCTTTCTTT. Translating it yields CSARKSTEAFF.

This chain uses TRBV4-1 with TRBJ2-7; D remains ambiguous. CDR1 is MGHRA, CDR2 YSYEKL, per germline. The germline V and J ends were trimmed by 0 bases and 0 bases, with 15 bases remaining between them. This CDR3 contains 17 residues. The CDR3 nucleotides are TGCGCCAGCAGCCAAGAGGAGAGGTCTTACAACTCCTACGAGCAGTACTTC. Its protein product is CASSQEERSYNSYEQYF.